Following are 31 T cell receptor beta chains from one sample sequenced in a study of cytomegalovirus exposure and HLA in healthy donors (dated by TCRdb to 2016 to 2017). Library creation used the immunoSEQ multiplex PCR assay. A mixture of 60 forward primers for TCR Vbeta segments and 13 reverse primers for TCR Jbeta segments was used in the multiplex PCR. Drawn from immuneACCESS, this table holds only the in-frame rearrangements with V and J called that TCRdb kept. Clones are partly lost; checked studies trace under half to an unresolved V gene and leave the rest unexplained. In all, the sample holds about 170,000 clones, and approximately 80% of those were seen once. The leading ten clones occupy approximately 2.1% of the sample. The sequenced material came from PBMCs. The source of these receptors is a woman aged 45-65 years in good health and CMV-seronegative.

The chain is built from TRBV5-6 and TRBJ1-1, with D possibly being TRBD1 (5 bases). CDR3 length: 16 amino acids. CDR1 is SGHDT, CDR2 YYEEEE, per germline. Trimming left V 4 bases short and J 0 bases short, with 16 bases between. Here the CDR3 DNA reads TGTGCCAGCAGCGCGGGGACGGACGTCCTGAACACTGAAGCTTTCTTT. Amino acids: CASSAGTDVLNTEAFF.

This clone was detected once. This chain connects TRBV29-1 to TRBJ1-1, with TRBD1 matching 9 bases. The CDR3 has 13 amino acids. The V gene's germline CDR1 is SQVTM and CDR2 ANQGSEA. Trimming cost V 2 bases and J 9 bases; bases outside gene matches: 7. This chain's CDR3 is CSVERTGAPKAFF. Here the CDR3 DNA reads TGCAGCGTTGAAAGGACAGGGGCCCCAAAAGCTTTCTTT.

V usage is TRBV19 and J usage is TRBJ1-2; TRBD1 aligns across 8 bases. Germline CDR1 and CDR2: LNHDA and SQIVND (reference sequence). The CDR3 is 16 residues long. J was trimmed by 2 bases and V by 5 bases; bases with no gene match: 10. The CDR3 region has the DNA TGTGCCAGTAGTCCCGCCGGGACAGGAGAGAACTATGGCTACACCTTC. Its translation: CASSPAGTGENYGYTF.

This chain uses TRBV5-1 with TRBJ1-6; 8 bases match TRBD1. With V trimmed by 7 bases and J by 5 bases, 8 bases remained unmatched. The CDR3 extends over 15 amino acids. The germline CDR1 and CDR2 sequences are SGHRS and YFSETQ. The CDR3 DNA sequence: TGCGCCAGCTCGTCCCGGACAGGGAATAATTCACCCCTCCACTTT. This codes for CASSSRTGNNSPLHF.

CDR3 coding DNA: TGTGCCAGTAGTATCATCCCATGGGACACCCGAAGGGGTGGCTACACCTTC. This encodes CASSIIPWDTRRGGYTF. This chain joins TRBV19 and TRBJ1-2, with D possibly being TRBD1 (6 bases). Trimming took off 3 bases at V and 7 bases at J, with 24 bases between the two ends. This CDR3 contains 17 residues. Germline-derived CDR1 and CDR2 are LNHDA and SQIVND (reference sequence).

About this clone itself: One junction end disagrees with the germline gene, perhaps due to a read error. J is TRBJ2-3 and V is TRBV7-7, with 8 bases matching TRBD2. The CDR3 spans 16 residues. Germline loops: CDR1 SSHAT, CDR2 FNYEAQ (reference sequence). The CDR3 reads CASSLGLAGRADTQYF. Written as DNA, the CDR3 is TGTGCTAGCAGCTTAGGCCTAGCGGGTCGCGCAGATACGCAGTATTTT.

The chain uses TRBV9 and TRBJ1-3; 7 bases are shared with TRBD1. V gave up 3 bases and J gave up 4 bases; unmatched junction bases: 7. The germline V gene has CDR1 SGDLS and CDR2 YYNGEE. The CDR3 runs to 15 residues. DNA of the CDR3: TGTGCCAGCAGCGCCCGACAGGGCGCCGGAAACACCATATATTTT. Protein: CASSARQGAGNTIYF.

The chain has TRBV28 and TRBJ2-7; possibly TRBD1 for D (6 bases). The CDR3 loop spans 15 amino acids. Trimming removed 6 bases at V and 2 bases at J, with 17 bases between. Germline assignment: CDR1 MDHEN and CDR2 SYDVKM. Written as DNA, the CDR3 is TGTGCCAGCAGACGACAGGCCTACCCCACCTACGAGCAGTACTTC. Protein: CASRRQAYPTYEQYF.

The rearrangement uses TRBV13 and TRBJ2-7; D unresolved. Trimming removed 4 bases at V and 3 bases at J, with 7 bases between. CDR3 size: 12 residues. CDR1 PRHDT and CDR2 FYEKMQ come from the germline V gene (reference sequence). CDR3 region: CASSSHNYEQYF. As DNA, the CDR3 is TGTGCCAGCAGCTCACACAACTACGAGCAGTACTTC.

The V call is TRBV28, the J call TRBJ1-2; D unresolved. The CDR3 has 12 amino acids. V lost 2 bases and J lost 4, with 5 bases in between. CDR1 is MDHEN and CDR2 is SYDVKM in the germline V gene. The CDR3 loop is CASSLQRYGYTF. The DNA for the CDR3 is TGTGCCAGCAGTTTACAGCGCTATGGCTACACCTTC.

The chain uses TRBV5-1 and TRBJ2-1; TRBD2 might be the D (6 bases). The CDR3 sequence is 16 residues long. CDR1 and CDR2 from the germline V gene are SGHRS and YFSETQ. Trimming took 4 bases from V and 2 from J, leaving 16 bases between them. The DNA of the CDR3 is TGCGCCAGCAGCCAAGCGTGGGGGGAGGCCTACAATGAGCAGTTCTTC. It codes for CASSQAWGEAYNEQFF.

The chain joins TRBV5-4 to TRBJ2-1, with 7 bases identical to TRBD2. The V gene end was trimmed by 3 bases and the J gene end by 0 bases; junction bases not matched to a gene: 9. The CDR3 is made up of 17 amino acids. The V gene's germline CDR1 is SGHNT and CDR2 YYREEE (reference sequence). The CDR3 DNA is TGTGCCAGCAGCTCAGAATCTAGCGGAGGCTCCTACAATGAGCAGTTCTTC. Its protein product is CASSSESSGGSYNEQFF.

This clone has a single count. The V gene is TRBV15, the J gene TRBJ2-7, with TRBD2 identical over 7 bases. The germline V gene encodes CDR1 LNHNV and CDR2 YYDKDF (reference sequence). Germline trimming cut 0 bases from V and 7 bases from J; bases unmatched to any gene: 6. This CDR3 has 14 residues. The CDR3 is CATSRESGIPEQYF. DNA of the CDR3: TGTGCCACCAGCAGAGAAAGCGGGATTCCGGAGCAGTACTTC. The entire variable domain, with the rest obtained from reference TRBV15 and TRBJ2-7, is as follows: DAMVIQNPRYQVTQFGKPVTLSCSQTLNHNVMYWYQQKSSQAPKLLFHYYDKDFNNEADTPDNFQSRRPNTSFCFLDIRSPGLGDTAMYLCATSRESGIPEQYFGPGTRLTVT.

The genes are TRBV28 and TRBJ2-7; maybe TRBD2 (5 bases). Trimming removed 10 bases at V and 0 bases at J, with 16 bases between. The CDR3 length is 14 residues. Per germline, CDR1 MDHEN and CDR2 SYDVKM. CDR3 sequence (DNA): TGTGCCACCCTCCTCACGGGGAGCTCCTACGAGCAGTACTTC. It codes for CATLLTGSSYEQYF. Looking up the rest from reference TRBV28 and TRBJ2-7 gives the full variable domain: DVKVTQSSRYLVKRTGEKVFLECVQDMDHENMFWYRQDPGLGLRLIYFSYDVKMKEKGDIPEGYSVSREKKERFSLILESASTNQTSMYLCATLLTGSSYEQYFGPGTRLTVT.

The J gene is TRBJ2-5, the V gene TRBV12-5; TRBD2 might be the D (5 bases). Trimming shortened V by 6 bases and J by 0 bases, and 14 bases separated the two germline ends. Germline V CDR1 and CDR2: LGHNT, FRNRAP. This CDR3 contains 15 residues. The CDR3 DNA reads TGTGCTAGTGGCACGACATTAGCGCACCAAGAGACCCAGTACTTC. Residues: CASGTTLAHQETQYF.

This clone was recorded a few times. The chain's CDR3 is CASSPDRVIDQPQHF. The CDR3 nucleotides are TGTGCCAGCAGTCCGGACAGGGTTATTGATCAGCCCCAGCATTTT. V usage is TRBV27 and J usage is TRBJ1-5; TRBD1 agrees at 8 bases. Trimming took 5 bases from V and 5 from J; bases not matched to a gene: 8. This CDR3 is 15 amino acids long. CDR1 and CDR2 (germline): MNHEY, SMNVEV (reference sequence).

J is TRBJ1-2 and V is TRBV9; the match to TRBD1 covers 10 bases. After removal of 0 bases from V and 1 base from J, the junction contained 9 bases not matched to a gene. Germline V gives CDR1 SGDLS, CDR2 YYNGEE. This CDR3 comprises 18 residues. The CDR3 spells CASSVAVGQGGFNYGYTF. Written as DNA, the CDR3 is TGTGCCAGCAGCGTAGCTGTAGGACAGGGGGGGTTTAACTATGGCTACACCTTC.

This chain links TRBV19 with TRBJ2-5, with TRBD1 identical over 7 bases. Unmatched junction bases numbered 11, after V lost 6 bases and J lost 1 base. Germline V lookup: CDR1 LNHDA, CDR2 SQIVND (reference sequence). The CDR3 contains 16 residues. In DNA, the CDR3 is TGTGCCAGTAGGAGACCCGGGACAGCCGGCCAAGAGACCCAGTACTTC. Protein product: CASRRPGTAGQETQYF.

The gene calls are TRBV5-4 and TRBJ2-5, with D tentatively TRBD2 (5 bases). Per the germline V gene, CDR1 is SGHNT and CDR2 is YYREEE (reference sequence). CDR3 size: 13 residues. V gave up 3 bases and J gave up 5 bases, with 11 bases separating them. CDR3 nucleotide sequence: TGTGCCAGCAGCTCCCGGGATGCGGAGACCCAGTACTTC. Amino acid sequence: CASSSRDAETQYF.

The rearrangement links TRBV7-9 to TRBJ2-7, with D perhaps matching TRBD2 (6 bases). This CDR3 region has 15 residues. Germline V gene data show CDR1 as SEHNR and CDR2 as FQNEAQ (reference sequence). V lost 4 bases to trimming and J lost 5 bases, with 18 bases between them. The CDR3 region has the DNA TGTGCCAGCAGCTCGGGAAACACAGGCGGGGACGAGCAGTACTTC. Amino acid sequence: CASSSGNTGGDEQYF.

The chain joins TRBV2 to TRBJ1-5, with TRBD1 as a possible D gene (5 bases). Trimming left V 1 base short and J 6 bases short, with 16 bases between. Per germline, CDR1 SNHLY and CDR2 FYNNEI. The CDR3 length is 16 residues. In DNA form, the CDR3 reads TGTGCCAGCAGTGAAGGGGGCAGGGTTGGTGTTCAGCCCCAGCATTTT. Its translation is CASSEGGRVGVQPQHF.

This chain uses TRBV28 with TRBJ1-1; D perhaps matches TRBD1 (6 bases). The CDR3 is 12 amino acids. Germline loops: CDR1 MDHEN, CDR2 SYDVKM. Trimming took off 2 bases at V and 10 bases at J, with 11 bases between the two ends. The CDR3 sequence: CASSLTQGRAFF. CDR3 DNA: TGTGCCAGCAGTTTAACGCAGGGGCGAGCTTTCTTT. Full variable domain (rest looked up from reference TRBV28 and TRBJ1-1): DVKVTQSSRYLVKRTGEKVFLECVQDMDHENMFWYRQDPGLGLRLIYFSYDVKMKEKGDIPEGYSVSREKKERFSLILESASTNQTSMYLCASSLTQGRAFFGQGTRLTVV.

The CDR3 reads CASSTGSTEAFF. The CDR3 bases are TGTGCCAGCAGTACAGGGAGCACTGAAGCTTTCTTT. The rearrangement uses TRBV6-5 and TRBJ1-1; perhaps TRBD1 as D (6 bases). Germline CDR1 MNHEY, CDR2 SVGAGI. There are 12 residues in the CDR3. V shed 5 bases and J shed 4 bases, with 8 bases lying between them.

The CDR3 loop reads CASSGEGLSYNEQFF. In DNA form, the CDR3 reads TGTGCCAGCAGCGGGGAAGGGTTATCCTACAATGAGCAGTTCTTC. J is TRBJ2-1 and V is TRBV6-5, with D possibly TRBD2 on 5 matching bases. V was clipped by 6 bases and J by 1 base, with 13 bases between them. Looked up from germline, CDR1 is MNHEY and CDR2 is SVGAGI. The CDR3 runs 15 residues.

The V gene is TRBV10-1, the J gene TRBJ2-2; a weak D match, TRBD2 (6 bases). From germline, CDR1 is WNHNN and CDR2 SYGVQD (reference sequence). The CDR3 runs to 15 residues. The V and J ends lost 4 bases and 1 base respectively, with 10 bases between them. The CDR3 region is CASSALRGNTGELFF. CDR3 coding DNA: TGCGCCAGCAGTGCCTTGCGGGGGAACACCGGGGAGCTGTTTTTT.

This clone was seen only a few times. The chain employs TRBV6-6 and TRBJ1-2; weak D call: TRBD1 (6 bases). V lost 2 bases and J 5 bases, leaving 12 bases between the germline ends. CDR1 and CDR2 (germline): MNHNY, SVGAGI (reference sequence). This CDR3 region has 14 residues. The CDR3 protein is CASSYQDSRYGYTF. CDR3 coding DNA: TGTGCCAGCAGTTACCAGGACAGCAGATATGGCTACACCTTC.

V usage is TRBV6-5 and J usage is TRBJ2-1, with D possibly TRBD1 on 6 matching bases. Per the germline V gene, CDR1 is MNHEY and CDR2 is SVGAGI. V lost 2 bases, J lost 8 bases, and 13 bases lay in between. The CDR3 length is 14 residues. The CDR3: CASSYLGTQDEQFF. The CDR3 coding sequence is TGTGCCAGCAGTTACCTCGGGACACAAGATGAGCAGTTCTTC.

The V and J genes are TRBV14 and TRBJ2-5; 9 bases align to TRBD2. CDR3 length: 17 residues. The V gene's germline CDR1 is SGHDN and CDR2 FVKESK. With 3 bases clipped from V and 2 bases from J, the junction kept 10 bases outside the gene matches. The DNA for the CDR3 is TGTGCCAGCAGCCATCCTGGGGGACTAGCCCGTCAAGAGACCCAGTACTTC. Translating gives CASSHPGGLARQETQYF.

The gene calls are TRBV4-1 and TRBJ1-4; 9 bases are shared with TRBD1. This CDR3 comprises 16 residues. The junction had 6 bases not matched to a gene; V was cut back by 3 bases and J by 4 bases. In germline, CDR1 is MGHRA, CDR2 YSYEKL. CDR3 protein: CASSQGTDRGNEKLFF. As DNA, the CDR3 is TGCGCCAGCAGCCAGGGCACGGACAGGGGTAATGAAAAACTGTTTTTT.

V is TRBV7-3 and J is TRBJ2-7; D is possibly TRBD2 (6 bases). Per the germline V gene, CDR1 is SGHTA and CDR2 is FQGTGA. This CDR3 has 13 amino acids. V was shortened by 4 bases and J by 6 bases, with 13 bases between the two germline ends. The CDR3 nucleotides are TGTGCCAGCAGCTCCATCGGGGGATCCGAGCAGTACTTC. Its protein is CASSSIGGSEQYF.

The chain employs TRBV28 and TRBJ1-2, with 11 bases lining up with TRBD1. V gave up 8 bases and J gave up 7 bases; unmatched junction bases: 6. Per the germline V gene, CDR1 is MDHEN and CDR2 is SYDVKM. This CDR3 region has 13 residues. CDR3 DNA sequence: TGTGCCAGCCGGACAGGGGGCAGCCCTGGCTACACCTTC. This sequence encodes CASRTGGSPGYTF.